The sequence of this TCR beta chain was determined in a study of cytomegalovirus exposure and HLA in healthy donors. Study-wide points: Per a later analysis, about 15,000 TCR beta sequences showed association with HLA alleles at 0.05 false discovery rate. When a later analysis was performed, an Asian-associated ancestry cluster reportedly had fewer N-insertions than the 666-donor mean.

As to this clone: The antigen is unknown.

The CDR3 has 16 residues. The ends were cut back, 3 bases at V and 0 bases at J, with 17 bases in the middle. Looked up from germline, CDR1 is SQVTM and CDR2 is ANQGSEA. Primers for the PCR totalled 60 Vbeta and 13 Jbeta. Profiling relied on immunoSEQ multiplex PCR, and the TCRdb table lists in-frame clones only, not all of them. The sample lists more than 110,000 clones; about four fifths were seen once. Sequencing was performed on PBMCs. This clonotype was sampled from a man aged 40-55 years in good health and CMV-seropositive. The chain combines TRBV29-1 with TRBJ1-1, with D tentatively TRBD1 (6 bases). CDR3 in amino acids: CSVDGQYSFMNTEAFF. CDR3 coding DNA: TGCAGCGTTGACGGACAGTATTCCTTTATGAACACTGAAGCTTTCTTT.